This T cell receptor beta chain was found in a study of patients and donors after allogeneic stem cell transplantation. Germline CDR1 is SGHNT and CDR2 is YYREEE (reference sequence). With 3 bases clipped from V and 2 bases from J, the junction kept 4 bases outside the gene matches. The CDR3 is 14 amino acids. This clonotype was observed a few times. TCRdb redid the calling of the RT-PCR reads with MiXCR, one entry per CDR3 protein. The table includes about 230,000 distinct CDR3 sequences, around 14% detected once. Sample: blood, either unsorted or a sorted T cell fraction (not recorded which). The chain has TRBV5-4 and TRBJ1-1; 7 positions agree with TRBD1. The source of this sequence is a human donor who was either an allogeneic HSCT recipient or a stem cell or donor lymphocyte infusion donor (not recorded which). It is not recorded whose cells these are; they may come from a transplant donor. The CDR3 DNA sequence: TGTGCCAGCAGCTATAACAGGGGTAACACTGAAGCTTTCTTT. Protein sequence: CASSYNRGNTEAFF. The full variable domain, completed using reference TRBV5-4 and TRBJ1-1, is ETGVTQSPTHLIKTRGQQVTLRCSSQSGHNTVSWYQQALGQGPQFIFQYYREEENGRGNFPPRFSGLQFPNYSSELNVNALELDDSALYLCASSYNRGNTEAFFGQGTRLTVV.